Below are 13 T cell receptor beta chains sequenced from a single sample in a study of T cells after posttransplantation cyclophosphamide. Produced via immunoSEQ multiplex PCR; TCRdb's table is partial and in-frame only. The sample yields 50,000 to 65,000 clones, approximately 86% seen once. The sequenced sample consisted of PBMCs. The receptors derive from a young man with a blood cancer, CMV-positive, and with a related stem cell donor.

The V gene is TRBV19, the J gene TRBJ2-2; D gene ambiguous. Germline V lookup: CDR1 LNHDA, CDR2 SQIVND (reference sequence). The CDR3 loop spans 13 amino acids. The V end was cut by 10 bases, the J end by 0 bases, with 9 bases between. In nucleotides, the CDR3 is TGTGCCACCGCGGAGCCGAACACCGGGGAGCTGTTTTTT. As protein: CATAEPNTGELFF.

The V and J genes are TRBV2 and TRBJ2-6, with TRBD1 identical over 8 bases. Germline V gene lookup returns CDR1 SNHLY and CDR2 FYNNEI. The CDR3 sequence is 16 residues long. The V gene end was trimmed by 6 bases and the J gene end by 1 base; junction bases not matched to a gene: 5. The CDR3 loop is CASSERQGSGANVLTF. The CDR3, as DNA: TGTGCCAGCAGCGAACGACAGGGGTCTGGGGCCAACGTCCTGACTTTC.

The rearrangement links TRBV13 to TRBJ2-1, with TRBD2 matching over 15 bases. Trimming removed 5 bases from V and 15 bases from J; junction bases left unmatched: 11. The CDR3 runs to 15 residues. Germline CDR1 reads PRHDT; CDR2 reads FYEKMQ (reference sequence). CDR3 in DNA: TGTGCCAGCAGCGTCCGGACTAGCGGGAGGGTACCTTGGTTCTTC. Translation: CASSVRTSGRVPWFF.

The chain employs TRBV29-1 and TRBJ2-1, with 7 bases lining up with TRBD1. The CDR3 is made up of 12 amino acids. The germline gives CDR1 SQVTM, CDR2 ANQGSEA. With V trimmed by 3 bases and J by 6 bases, 2 bases remained unmatched. The CDR3 sequence is CSVDGDSNEQFF. For the CDR3, the DNA is TGCAGCGTTGACGGGGACAGCAATGAGCAGTTCTTC.

The chain is built from TRBV11-3 and TRBJ2-7; D gene ambiguous. The CDR3 length is 12 residues. Germline V gene sequence: CDR1 SGHNT, CDR2 YENEEA. V gave up 3 bases and J gave up 3 bases, with 6 bases separating them. CDR3 sequence reads: CASSFLYYEQYF. In DNA, the CDR3 is TGTGCCAGCAGCTTCCTTTACTACGAGCAGTACTTC.

This clone showed up just once. The sample has other DNA sequences that encode this CDR3 too. The V and J genes are TRBV6-5 and TRBJ2-2; 9 bases match TRBD1. This CDR3 is built from 15 residues. V lost 6 bases and J lost 5; bases outside the gene matches: 7. The V gene's germline CDR1 is MNHEY and CDR2 SVGAGI. CDR3: CASSPDRGGTGELFF. The CDR3 coding sequence is TGTGCCAGCAGCCCCGACAGGGGGGGTACCGGGGAGCTGTTTTTT.

The chain employs TRBV11-2 and TRBJ2-2; 15 bases line up with TRBD2. Germline V lookup: CDR1 SGHAT, CDR2 FQNNGV. This CDR3 region has 18 residues. Trimming took 4 bases from V and 6 from J; bases not matched to a gene: 9. The CDR3: CASSSLPGLAGGAGELFF. Here the CDR3 DNA reads TGTGCCAGCAGCTCACTACCGGGACTAGCGGGAGGCGCCGGGGAGCTGTTTTTT.

In DNA form, the CDR3 reads TGTGCCAGCAGCGTTACTAGCGGGAGGGGCAATGAGCAGTTCTTC. Protein: CASSVTSGRGNEQFF. The chain recombines TRBV11-3 with TRBJ2-1; 13 bases align to TRBD2. The CDR3 runs 15 residues. V lost 5 bases, J lost 6 bases, and 4 bases stayed unmatched. In germline, CDR1 is SGHNT, CDR2 YENEEA.

The chain couples TRBV15 to TRBJ2-7, with TRBD2 identical over 8 bases. With 8 bases clipped from V and 0 bases from J, the junction kept 6 bases outside the gene matches. Looked up from germline, CDR1 is LNHNV and CDR2 is YYDKDF (reference sequence). The CDR3 has 14 amino acids. Here the CDR3 DNA reads TGTGCCACCCGGACTAGCCACTCCTCCTACGAGCAGTACTTC. This sequence encodes CATRTSHSSYEQYF.

Only a few counts were recorded for this clone. The chain links TRBV5-1 to TRBJ2-5; D is possibly TRBD1 (5 bases). V lost 4 bases, J lost 1 base, and 14 bases lay in between. Per the germline V gene, CDR1 is SGHRS and CDR2 is YFSETQ. The CDR3 contains 15 residues. CDR3 sequence reads: CASSPGWGPQETQYF. CDR3 coding DNA: TGCGCCAGCAGCCCCGGCTGGGGCCCCCAAGAGACCCAGTACTTC.

The chain is built from TRBV5-1 and TRBJ2-5; 10 nucleotides match TRBD1. This CDR3 contains 15 residues. Germline CDR1 reads SGHRS; CDR2 reads YFSETQ. V dropped 1 base and J dropped 1; count of bases not matched to a gene: 1. The CDR3 is CASSLRDRGQETQYF. The CDR3 region has the DNA TGCGCCAGCAGCTTGCGGGACAGGGGCCAAGAGACCCAGTACTTC.

V is TRBV11-3 and J is TRBJ2-1, with 8 bases matching TRBD2. V trimming: 5 bases; J trimming: 8 bases; junction bases outside the gene matches: 23. CDR1 and CDR2 from the germline V gene are SGHNT and YENEEA. The CDR3 totals 19 residues. The CDR3 spells CASSPSGGIGPRPGDEQFF. CDR3 bases: TGTGCCAGCAGCCCCAGCGGGGGAATTGGACCACGTCCAGGGGATGAGCAGTTCTTC.

The chain has TRBV11-3 and TRBJ2-1, with D maybe TRBD1 (6 bases). Per germline, CDR1 SGHNT and CDR2 YENEEA. The CDR3 spans 14 residues. Trimming left V 9 bases short and J 1 base short, with 13 bases between. The CDR3 loop is CASRKRGSYNEQFF. CDR3 sequence (DNA): TGTGCCAGTAGGAAAAGGGGGTCCTACAATGAGCAGTTCTTC. Combining the CDR3 with reference TRBV11-3 and TRBJ2-1 gives the whole variable domain EAGVVQSPRYKIIEKKQPVAFWCNPISGHNTLYWYLQNLGQGPELLIRYENEEAVDDSQLPKDRFSAERLKGVDSTLKIQPAELGDSAVYLCASRKRGSYNEQFFGPGTRLTVL.